This T cell receptor (beta chain) was retrieved from a study of shared clonotypes between healthy human individuals. Naive-designated CD8 cells lacked CD45RO, were positively enriched for CCR7, and omitted terminally differentiated effector memory CD45RA+ cells. The table came from immunoSEQ multiplex PCR; TCRdb's copy has only in-frame clones and leaves some out. The table lists millions of clones, roughly 95% of them singletons. CDR3 length: 15 amino acids. Germline CDR1 reads SEHNR; CDR2 reads FQNEAQ (reference sequence). V was cut by 1 base and J by 1 base, with 10 bases left in between. With regard to this clone: The antigen is undetermined. At the DNA level, this CDR3 is encoded by other sequences in the same sample as well.

The study, taken as a whole, reports: Large sequencing depth failed to make sorted-subset sequencing complete, rarefaction showed. Researchers found naive subsets generally carried larger estimated richness than memory subsets.

This sequence joins TRBV7-9 and TRBJ2-5; tentative D call: TRBD1 (5 bases). Sequencing was carried out using naive CD8+ T cells sorted from blood. The clonotype was recovered from a man between 18 and 35 years old in good health. DNA for the CDR3: TGTGCCAGCAGCTTAGTGGGCCAGGGCCAAGAGACCCAGTACTTC. Residues: CASSLVGQGQETQYF.